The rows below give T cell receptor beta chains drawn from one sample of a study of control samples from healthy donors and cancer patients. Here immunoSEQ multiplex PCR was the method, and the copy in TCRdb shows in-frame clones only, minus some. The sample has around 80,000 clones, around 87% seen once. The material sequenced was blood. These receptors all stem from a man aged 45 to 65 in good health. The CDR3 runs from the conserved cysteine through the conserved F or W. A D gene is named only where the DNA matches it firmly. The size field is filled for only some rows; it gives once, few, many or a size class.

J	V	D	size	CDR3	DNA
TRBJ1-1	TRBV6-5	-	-	CASRSTSNTEAFF	TGTGCCAGCAGATCGACATCGAACACTGAAGCTTTCTTT
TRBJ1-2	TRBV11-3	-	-	CASSPRAQGGYGYTF	TGTGCCAGCAGCCCAAGGGCACAGGGCGGCTATGGCTACACCTTC
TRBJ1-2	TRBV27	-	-	CASSSLQGNYGYTF	TGTGCCAGCAGTTCATTGCAGGGGAACTATGGCTACACCTTC
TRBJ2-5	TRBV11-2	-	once	CASSTLVAEGETQYF	TGTGCCAGCAGCACCCTAGTGGCGGAGGGGGAGACCCAGTACTTC
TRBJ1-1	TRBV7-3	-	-	CASSREEAAEAFF	TGTGCCAGCAGTCGTGAGGAGGCCGCTGAAGCTTTCTTT
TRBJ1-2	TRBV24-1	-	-	CATSDGPPKDYGYTF	TGTGCCACCAGTGACGGGCCCCCGAAGGACTATGGCTACACCTTC
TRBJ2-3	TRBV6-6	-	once	CASSSVGTQYF	TGTGCCAGCTCCAGCGTTGGGACGCAGTATTTT
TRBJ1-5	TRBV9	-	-	CASSSTDASGPQHF	TGTGCCAGCAGCTCAACCGACGCCTCGGGGCCCCAGCATTTT
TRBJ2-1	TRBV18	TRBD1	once	CASSPGQGSYNEQFF	TGTGCCAGCTCACCAGGACAGGGATCCTACAATGAGCAGTTCTTC
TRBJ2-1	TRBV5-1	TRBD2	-	CASSLRTSGGVYNEQFF	TGCGCCAGCAGCTTGAGGACTAGCGGGGGGGTCTACAATGAGCAGTTCTTC
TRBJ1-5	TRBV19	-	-	CASKGGRVWQPQHF	TGTGCCAGTAAGGGGGGAAGGGTTTGGCAGCCCCAGCATTTT
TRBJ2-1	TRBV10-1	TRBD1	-	CASSERDRGPKEQFF	TGCGCCAGCAGTGAGAGGGACAGGGGTCCAAAGGAGCAGTTCTTC
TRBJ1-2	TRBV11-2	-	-	CASSLDRNYGYTF	TGTGCCAGCAGCTTAGACAGGAACTATGGCTACACCTTC
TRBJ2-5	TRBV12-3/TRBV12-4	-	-	CASSILGLETQYF	TGTGCCAGCAGTATACTAGGTCTGGAGACCCAGTACTTC
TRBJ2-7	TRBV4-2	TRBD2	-	CASSQDHTGTSGSYEQYF	TGTGCCAGCAGCCAAGACCACACCGGGACTAGCGGGAGTTACGAGCAGTACTTC
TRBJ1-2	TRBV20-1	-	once	CSVSGSYGYTF	TGCAGTGTTTCGGGAAGCTATGGCTACACCTTC
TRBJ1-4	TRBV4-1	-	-	CVSSPLRADGEKLFF	TGCGTCAGCAGCCCGCTTAGAGCCGACGGCGAAAAACTGTTTTTT
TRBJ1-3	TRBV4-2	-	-	CASSQIGPGNTIYF	TGTGCCAGCAGCCAAATCGGCCCCGGAAACACCATATATTTT
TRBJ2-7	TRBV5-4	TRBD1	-	CASSRQGFISYEQYF	TGTGCCAGCAGCCGACAGGGTTTCATTTCCTACGAGCAGTACTTC